A single sample is the source of the 5 T cell receptor beta chains below, sequenced in a study of T cells in Graves' hyperthyroidism and ophthalmopathy. Amplified TCR beta CDR3 regions came from RNA transcripts. RT-PCR in the first round (using the HTBI primer set) targeted the TCR CDR3. Via MiXCR, TCRdb re-called the multiplex PCR reads, giving one row per CDR3 protein. The data show 89,000 or so distinct CDR3 sequences, roughly 40% seen once. The material sequenced was peripheral blood or thyroid tissue (not recorded which). The origin of the receptors is a woman under 40 with Graves' hyperthyroidism.

This chain links TRBV2 with TRBJ2-1, with D unresolved. Germline V lookup: CDR1 SNHLY, CDR2 FYNNEI. V lost 0 bases, J lost 10 bases, and 10 bases lay in between. The CDR3 loop spans 13 amino acids. The CDR3 loop reads CASSEALQREQFF. The CDR3 DNA reads TGTGCCAGCAGTGAAGCGCTTCAACGGGAGCAGTTCTTC.

There are many counts of this clonotype. A much larger clone sits a single nucleotide away, making a read error possible. The rearrangement links TRBV20-1 to TRBJ1-2; D is perhaps TRBD1 (5 bases). Germline V gene lookup returns CDR1 DFQATT and CDR2 SNEGSKA (reference sequence). The CDR3 has 13 amino acids. The ends were cut back, 0 bases at V and 9 bases at J, with 14 bases in the middle. CDR3: CSARDLRGRSYTF. The CDR3 coding sequence is TGCAGTGCTAGAGATCTAAGGGGCCGTAGCTACACCTTC.

Only one count was recorded for this clonotype. J is TRBJ1-1 and V is TRBV7-8, with D perhaps TRBD1 (6 bases). The CDR3 has 10 amino acids. Germline V gene sequence: CDR1 SGHVS, CDR2 FQNEAQ. V gave up 9 bases and J gave up 14 bases, with 16 bases separating them. CDR3 in amino acids: CASSNRETFF. In DNA, the CDR3 is TGTGCCAGTAGCAACAGGGAAACCTTCTTT.

V usage is TRBV10-3 and J usage is TRBJ1-3, with TRBD1 as a possible D gene (5 bases). Germline values: CDR1 ENHRY, CDR2 SYGVKD. This CDR3 contains 12 residues. Trimming took 4 bases from V and 8 from J, leaving 9 bases between them. The CDR3 reads CAISGGADTIYF. The CDR3 DNA reads as TGTGCCATCAGTGGAGGGGCGGACACCATATATTTT.

The sample holds a few counts of this clonotype. This chain links TRBV12-3 or TRBV12-4 with TRBJ2-7; D possibly uses TRBD1 or TRBD2 (6 bases each). The V end lost 8 bases, the J end lost 6 bases, and 41 bases lay between the germline ends. This CDR3 is 21 amino acids long. The CDR3 region has the DNA TGTGCCAGCTGGCCCCACTCCGGAAACGCGCGGGGTAGTTTCCTGGGGGCCGAGCAGTACTTC. Translating it yields CASWPHSGNARGSFLGAEQYF.